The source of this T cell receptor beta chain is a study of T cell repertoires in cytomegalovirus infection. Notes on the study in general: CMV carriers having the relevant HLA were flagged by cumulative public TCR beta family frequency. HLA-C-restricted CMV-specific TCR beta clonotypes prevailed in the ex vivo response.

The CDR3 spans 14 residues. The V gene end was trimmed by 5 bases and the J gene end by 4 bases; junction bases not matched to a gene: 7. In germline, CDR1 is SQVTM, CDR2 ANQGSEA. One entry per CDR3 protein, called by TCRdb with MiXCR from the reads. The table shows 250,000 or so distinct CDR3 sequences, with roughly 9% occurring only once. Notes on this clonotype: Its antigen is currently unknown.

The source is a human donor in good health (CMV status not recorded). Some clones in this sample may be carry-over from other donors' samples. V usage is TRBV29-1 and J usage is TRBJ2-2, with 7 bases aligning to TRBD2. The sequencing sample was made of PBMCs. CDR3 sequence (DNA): TGCAGCGTTTCGGCTAGCGGACCCACCGGGGAGCTGTTTTTT. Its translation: CSVSASGPTGELFF.